The entry below gives a single TCR beta chain sequence along with its context. The antigen is not known. Sequencing used immunoSEQ multiplex PCR; TCRdb keeps in-frame clones, though not all of them. Of tens of thousands of clones in the sample, 70% to 75% were seen once. This sample was included in a study of vaccination effects on CD4 cells after COVID-19. Across the study: The second dose preceded post-vaccine samples by a median of 72 days.

V dropped 4 bases and J dropped 7 bases, with 20 bases sitting between them. The CDR3 has 17 residues. The germline V gene encodes CDR1 KGHSH and CDR2 LQKENI. Before any sequencing was done, the ViraFEST assay used viral peptide pools to expand antigen-specific CD4+ T cells. The culture ran for under eleven days, and then CD4+ T cells were isolated. Participants received two doses of either the BNT162b2 or mRNA-1273 vaccine. Recipients of the vaccine had no prior SARS-CoV-2 infection and negative nucleocapsid antibodies. A few million PBMC were seeded per well and grown in the presence of approximately 9.5 IU/ml IL-2 and about 10 ug/ml peptides. Overall study results and limits: Healthy vaccinees showed cross-reactivity with common cold coronaviruses in only 1 of 255 vaccine-induced clones.

The chain combines TRBV18 with TRBJ1-6, with D unresolved. This TCR was recovered from a human donor who received a COVID-19 vaccine. The source material was CD4+ T cells from PBMCs cultured with HCoV-229E spike peptides, sampled after COVID-19 vaccination. CDR3 protein: CASSQNPVPLGNSPLHF. CDR3 sequence (DNA): TGTGCCAGCTCACAAAACCCCGTACCATTGGGAAATTCACCCCTCCACTTT.